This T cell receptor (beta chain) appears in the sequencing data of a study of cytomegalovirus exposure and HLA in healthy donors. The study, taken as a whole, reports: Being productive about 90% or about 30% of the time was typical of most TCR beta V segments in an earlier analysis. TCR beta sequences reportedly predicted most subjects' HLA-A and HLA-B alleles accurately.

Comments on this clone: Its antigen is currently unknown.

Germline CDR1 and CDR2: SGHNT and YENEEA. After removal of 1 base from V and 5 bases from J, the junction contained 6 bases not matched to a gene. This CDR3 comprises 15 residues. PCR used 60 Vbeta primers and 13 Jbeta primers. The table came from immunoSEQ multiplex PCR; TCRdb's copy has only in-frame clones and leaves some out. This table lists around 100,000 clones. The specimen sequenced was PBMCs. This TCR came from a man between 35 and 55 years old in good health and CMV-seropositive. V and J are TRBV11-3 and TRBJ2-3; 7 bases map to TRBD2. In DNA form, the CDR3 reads TGTGCCAGCAGCTTAGGAGGGAGGGAGGAAGATACGCAGTATTTT. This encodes CASSLGGREEDTQYF.